Below, 11 T cell receptor beta chains from the same sample are listed, as sequenced in a study of CD8+ T cells in alopecia areata. The sample's treatment: oral pan-JAK inhibitor, 5-10 mg twice daily. Once RNA had been extracted, it was reverse transcribed into cDNA to act as the sequencing template. The data were produced by immunoSEQ multiplex PCR, yet TCRdb's version contains in-frame clones alone and is incomplete. The table includes over 200,000 clones, less than 65% detected once. This sample comprised CD4+ T cells sorted from blood, obtained at week 4, from a patient treated with tofacitinib. These receptors originate from a human donor with alopecia areata.

V usage is TRBV29-1 and J usage is TRBJ1-1, with a weak D call TRBD1 (5 bases). The CDR3 covers 13 residues. The germline gives CDR1 SQVTM, CDR2 ANQGSEA. Trimming took 5 bases from V and 0 from J, leaving 10 bases between them. In nucleotides, the CDR3 is TGCAGCGTTCAGACAGTGATGAACACTGAAGCTTTCTTT. Translated: CSVQTVMNTEAFF.

The chain uses TRBV2 and TRBJ1-1; no clear D. Trimming removed 2 bases at V and 7 bases at J, with 5 bases between. The CDR3 is made up of 11 amino acids. CDR1 is SNHLY, CDR2 FYNNEI, per germline. The CDR3 reads CASSEMGEAFF. The CDR3 nucleotides read TGTGCCAGCAGTGAAATGGGTGAAGCTTTCTTT.

The rearrangement uses TRBV6-5 and TRBJ1-6; D is ambiguous. The V and J ends lost 2 bases and 6 bases respectively, with 11 bases between them. From germline, CDR1 is MNHEY and CDR2 SVGAGI. The CDR3 contains 15 residues. CDR3 coding DNA: TGTGCCAGCAGTTACGATCAGTTAATTAATTCACCCCTCCACTTT. As protein: CASSYDQLINSPLHF.

The rearrangement uses TRBV10-3 and TRBJ1-4, with D uncertain. The germline V and J ends were trimmed by 1 base and 8 bases, with 17 bases remaining between them. Germline-derived CDR1 and CDR2 are ENHRY and SYGVKD. The CDR3 contains 16 residues. The DNA of the CDR3 is TGTGCCATCAGTGAGTTCAGAGAGGGCACATTAGAAAAACTGTTTTTT. Its translation is CAISEFREGTLEKLFF.

This chain uses TRBV29-1 with TRBJ1-5; D uncertain. Germline CDR1 SQVTM, CDR2 ANQGSEA. V gave up 6 bases and J gave up 6 bases, with 18 bases separating them. The CDR3 spans 14 residues. The CDR3 DNA follows: TGCAGCGTGTCAGAATCCACACGAGGTCAGCCCCAGCATTTT. Its translation is CSVSESTRGQPQHF. Full variable domain (remainder filled in from reference TRBV29-1 and TRBJ1-5): SAVISQKPSRDICQRGTSLTIQCQVDSQVTMMFWYRQQPGQSLTLIATANQGSEATYESGFVIDKFPISRPNLTFSTLTVSNMSPEDSSIYLCSVSESTRGQPQHFGDGTRLSIL.

The chain joins TRBV5-4 to TRBJ2-7; a possible D gene is TRBD1 (6 bases). V was trimmed by 0 bases and J by 4 bases, leaving 11 bases between them. This CDR3 comprises 14 residues. The germline CDR1 and CDR2 sequences are SGHNT and YYREEE (reference sequence). CDR3 loop: CASSLVQGKYEQYF. CDR3 nucleotides: TGTGCCAGCAGCTTGGTCCAGGGGAAGTACGAGCAGTACTTC. Variable domain in full (rest from reference TRBV5-4 and TRBJ2-7): ETGVTQSPTHLIKTRGQQVTLRCSSQSGHNTVSWYQQALGQGPQFIFQYYREEENGRGNFPPRFSGLQFPNYSSELNVNALELDDSALYLCASSLVQGKYEQYFGPGTRLTVT.

The chain couples TRBV29-1 to TRBJ2-7; 10 bases are shared with TRBD1. After removal of 8 bases from V and 1 base from J, the junction contained 5 bases not matched to a gene. This CDR3 region has 13 residues. Germline CDR1 reads SQVTM; CDR2 reads ANQGSEA. The CDR3 sequence: CSTGQGISYEQYF. Written as DNA, the CDR3 is TGCAGCACGGGACAGGGGATTTCCTACGAGCAGTACTTC.

This clone was detected a few times. V is TRBV7-9 and J is TRBJ1-1, with D tentatively TRBD1 (5 bases). The CDR3 totals 15 residues. Deletions cut 4 bases from V and 5 bases from J, with 17 bases between. Germline CDR1 SEHNR, CDR2 FQNEAQ (reference sequence). The CDR3 loop reads CASSSFRGRDTEAFF. As DNA, the CDR3 is TGTGCCAGCAGCTCTTTCCGGGGCCGGGATACTGAAGCTTTCTTT.

This chain connects TRBV2 to TRBJ1-3; D is ambiguous. Germline-derived CDR1 and CDR2 are SNHLY and FYNNEI. V lost 6 bases and J lost 0, with 6 bases in between. The CDR3 covers 13 residues. The CDR3 region is CASRESSGNTIYF. The CDR3 bases are TGTGCCAGCAGGGAGAGCTCTGGAAACACCATATATTTT.

This clone appeared a single time. The J gene is TRBJ1-1, the V gene TRBV19; the D is unclear. The CDR3 contains 14 residues. Looked up from germline, CDR1 is LNHDA and CDR2 is SQIVND (reference sequence). Trimming removed 7 bases at V and 6 bases at J, with 18 bases between. The CDR3: CASKWNGVSAEAFF. CDR3 bases: TGTGCCAGTAAATGGAATGGGGTCTCGGCTGAAGCTTTCTTT. The full variable domain, completed using reference TRBV19 and TRBJ1-1, is DGGITQSPKYLFRKEGQNVTLSCEQNLNHDAMYWYRQDPGQGLRLIYYSQIVNDFQKGDIAEGYSVSREKKESFPLTVTSAQKNPTAFYLCASKWNGVSAEAFFGQGTRLTVV.

The chain has TRBV7-9 and TRBJ1-5; maybe TRBD1 (5 bases). Germline loops: CDR1 SEHNR, CDR2 FQNEAQ (reference sequence). The CDR3 covers 15 residues. The V end lost 3 bases, the J end lost 6 bases, and 15 bases lay between the germline ends. Here the CDR3 reads CASSLYKGRGQPQHF. The CDR3 DNA sequence: TGTGCCAGCAGCTTGTACAAGGGGAGAGGTCAGCCCCAGCATTTT.